This entry lists 29 T cell receptor beta chains sequenced from one sample in a study of regulatory T cells in long-lasting Graves disease. The time point: newly diagnosed GD, antithyroid drugs for less than 3 months. The authors made the TCR library using RNA they extracted from PBMCs. iRepertoire HTBI primers and Arm-PCR of CDR3 regions built TCR beta libraries. MiXCR, run by TCRdb on the multiplex PCR reads, gives a single entry per CDR3 protein. Here the sample spans 300,000 to 400,000 distinct CDR3 sequences, approximately 16% being singletons. These data are also associated with another study on T cells in Graves' hyperthyroidism and ophthalmopathy.

The starting material was peripheral blood mononuclear cells (PBMCs), obtained at new diagnosis, from a patient treated with antithyroid drugs. The receptors originated from a man aged 35 to 55 with Graves disease.

V is TRBV20-1 and J is TRBJ2-3; a possible D gene is TRBD2 (6 bases). Germline values: CDR1 DFQATT, CDR2 SNEGSKA (reference sequence). This CDR3 has 14 amino acids. CDR3 sequence: CSWDSEDGTDTQYF. As DNA, the CDR3 is TGCAGCTGGGACTCGGAAGACGGCACAGATACGCAGTATTTT.

The chain uses TRBV6-5 and TRBJ1-5, with TRBD1 as a possible D gene (6 bases). V gave up 4 bases and J gave up 2 bases, with 15 bases separating them. Germline V gene data show CDR1 as MNHEY and CDR2 as SVGAGI. The CDR3 extends over 16 amino acids. The CDR3 bases are TGTGCCAGCAGTTTCAACCAGGGGTTTGGCAATCAGCCCCAGCATTTT. Translating gives CASSFNQGFGNQPQHF.

This clonotype was counted ten times or more. The chain joins TRBV27 to TRBJ2-7; D unclear. The germline V gene encodes CDR1 MNHEY and CDR2 SMNVEV (reference sequence). Trimming removed 0 bases at V and 5 bases at J, with 14 bases between. The CDR3 extends over 15 amino acids. The CDR3 DNA reads TGTGCCAGCAGTTTATCTGTGATACCACTACACGAGCAGTACTTC. It is translated as CASSLSVIPLHEQYF.

The table lists this clonotype with many counts. J is TRBJ1-1 and V is TRBV7-3, with a possible D match to TRBD1 (6 bases). CDR1 and CDR2 (germline): SGHTA, FQGTGA. The germline V and J ends were trimmed by 0 bases and 3 bases, with 11 bases remaining between them. This CDR3 region has 15 residues. CDR3 amino acids: CASSLTGGRHTEAFF. CDR3 nucleotides: TGTGCCAGCAGCTTAACGGGGGGGCGTCACACTGAAGCTTTCTTT.

This clonotype was found many times. The V and J genes are TRBV20-1 and TRBJ2-7, with 9 bases matching TRBD2. The CDR3 consists of 16 residues. Germline V gene lookup returns CDR1 DFQATT and CDR2 SNEGSKA (reference sequence). V lost 0 bases, J lost 3 bases, and 9 bases stayed unmatched. The CDR3, as DNA: TGCAGTGCTAGAGATCGCTTAGCGGGGGCCGACTACGAGCAGTACTTC. Translation gives CSARDRLAGADYEQYF.

This clonotype has at least ten counts. The chain links TRBV6-1 to TRBJ1-4, with a weak D call TRBD1 (6 bases). The CDR3 has 14 residues. V lost 6 bases to trimming and J lost 0 bases, with 8 bases between them. The V gene's germline CDR1 is MNHNS and CDR2 SASEGT. The CDR3 is CASSRDTTNEKLFF. In DNA, the CDR3 is TGTGCCAGCAGCCGGGACACAACTAATGAAAAACTGTTTTTT.

This clonotype occurred a few times. V is TRBV5-1 and J is TRBJ2-1; D is unclear. This CDR3 is 14 amino acids long. Germline V gene data show CDR1 as SGHRS and CDR2 as YFSETQ. The V and J ends lost 0 bases and 7 bases respectively, with 11 bases between them. The CDR3 is CASSLGSVANEQFF. The CDR3 region has the DNA TGCGCCAGCAGCTTGGGGTCCGTCGCTAATGAGCAGTTCTTC. Variable domain in full (rest from reference TRBV5-1 and TRBJ2-1): KAGVTQTPRYLIKTRGQQVTLSCSPISGHRSVSWYQQTPGQGLQFLFEYFSETQRNKGNFPGRFSGRQFSNSRSEMNVSTLELGDSALYLCASSLGSVANEQFFGPGTRLTVL.

The rearrangement uses TRBV18 and TRBJ2-3; D remains ambiguous. Per the germline V gene, CDR1 is KGHSH and CDR2 is LQKENI. Deletions cut 1 base from V and 2 bases from J, with 7 bases between. The length of the CDR3 is 14 residues. The CDR3 sequence: CASSPQKNTDTQYF. Here the CDR3 DNA reads TGTGCCAGCTCACCACAAAAGAACACAGATACGCAGTATTTT.

Remarks on this clonotype: Just one base apart from a much larger clone, this may be a read error. The CDR3 end shows no conserved phenylalanine or tryptophan, and so a read error is likely. The genes are TRBV6-2 or TRBV6-3 and TRBJ2-5; D is perhaps TRBD2 (5 bases). The length of the CDR3 is 12 residues. The V gene lost 7 bases and the J gene lost 2 bases, with 8 bases spanning the gap. CDR1 MNHEY and CDR2 SVGEGT come from the germline V gene. The CDR3 region is CASKGDQETQYS. The CDR3 coding sequence is TGTGCCAGCAAGGGAGATCAAGAGACCCAGTACTCC.

This clonotype turned up a few times. The CDR3 sequence is CASSLTRPDDTQYF. The CDR3 DNA sequence: TGTGCCAGCAGCCTGACTAGACCAGATGATACGCAGTATTTT. This sequence joins TRBV9 and TRBJ2-3; weak D call: TRBD2 (6 bases). Germline V CDR1 and CDR2: SGDLS, YYNGEE. Trimming took off 4 bases at V and 6 bases at J, with 15 bases between the two ends. There are 14 residues in the CDR3.

This clonotype occurred many times. The rearrangement joins TRBV20-1 to TRBJ1-5; the D is unclear. The CDR3 totals 14 residues. The V gene lost 1 base and the J gene lost 1 base, with 8 bases spanning the gap. Germline values: CDR1 DFQATT, CDR2 SNEGSKA (reference sequence). The CDR3 DNA sequence: TGCAGTGCTAGAGGGATCGGCAGCAATCAGCCCCAGCATTTT. This encodes CSARGIGSNQPQHF.

This clonotype was seen at least ten times. The rearrangement uses TRBV18 and TRBJ2-3, with TRBD1 matching 8 bases. Germline assignment: CDR1 KGHSH and CDR2 LQKENI. This CDR3 is 16 amino acids long. J was trimmed by 3 bases and V by 2 bases; bases with no gene match: 7. The CDR3 spells CASSPIGQGLTDTQYF. CDR3 nucleotides: TGTGCCAGCTCACCAATAGGACAGGGCCTTACAGATACGCAGTATTTT.

This clonotype was counted ten times or more. The chain has TRBV30 and TRBJ2-1; TRBD1 might be the D (6 bases). The CDR3 is made up of 13 amino acids. Between the trimmed V and J ends, which lost 6 bases and 0 bases, there was a span of 9 bases. CDR1 and CDR2 from the germline V gene are GTSNPN and SVGIG (reference sequence). The CDR3 here is CACYRDSYNEQFF. Written as DNA, the CDR3 is TGTGCCTGCTACAGGGACTCCTACAATGAGCAGTTCTTC.

This clonotype was seen at least ten times. The chain recombines TRBV3-1 with TRBJ2-7; perhaps TRBD1 as D (5 bases). The germline V gene has CDR1 LGHDT and CDR2 YNNKEL (reference sequence). V was cut by 0 bases and J by 6 bases, with 6 bases left in between. This CDR3 has 12 residues. The CDR3: CASSQDRGEQYF. CDR3 coding DNA: TGTGCCAGCAGCCAAGATAGGGGCGAGCAGTACTTC.

This clonotype was detected many times. The chain recombines TRBV10-3 with TRBJ1-2; 8 nucleotides align to TRBD1. Unmatched junction bases numbered 6, after V lost 6 bases and J lost 6 bases. The CDR3 sequence is 13 residues long. CDR1 ENHRY and CDR2 SYGVKD come from the germline V gene. The CDR3, as DNA: TGTGCCATCAGACAGGACAGGGAGAATGGCTACACCTTC. It codes for CAIRQDRENGYTF.

This clonotype was detected many times. This chain joins TRBV2 and TRBJ2-5, with D tentatively TRBD1 (6 bases). In germline, CDR1 is SNHLY, CDR2 FYNNEI. Trimming took off 3 bases at V and 0 bases at J, with 14 bases between the two ends. This CDR3 contains 16 residues. CDR3 residues: CASSEEDRQYQETQYF. The CDR3 region has the DNA TGTGCCAGCAGTGAGGAGGACAGACAGTACCAAGAGACCCAGTACTTC.

The chain couples TRBV30 to TRBJ2-1; 9 bases align to TRBD2. This CDR3 is 16 amino acids long. V lost 1 base and J lost 5; bases outside the gene matches: 9. Germline-derived CDR1 and CDR2 are GTSNPN and SVGIG (reference sequence). The CDR3: CAWSELRPSGNNEQFF. In nucleotides, the CDR3 is TGTGCCTGGAGTGAGCTAAGGCCTAGCGGGAACAATGAGCAGTTCTTC.

This clonotype appeared many times. CDR3 nucleotide sequence: TGTGCCAGCAGTTACTCGGGGGGGGACAACTATGGCTACACCTTC. It codes for CASSYSGGDNYGYTF. V and J are TRBV6-5 and TRBJ1-2; the D gene is possibly TRBD1 (5 bases). CDR3 length equals 15 residues. In germline, CDR1 is MNHEY, CDR2 SVGAGI. V lost 0 bases and J 2 bases, leaving 10 bases between the germline ends.

This clonotype turned up a few times. V is TRBV27 and J is TRBJ2-1, with D hard to call. The germline V and J ends were trimmed by 11 bases and 6 bases, with 5 bases remaining between them. There are 9 residues in the CDR3. Per germline, CDR1 MNHEY and CDR2 SMNVEV (reference sequence). Here the CDR3 reads CAQFNEQFF. The CDR3 DNA reads TGTGCCCAATTCAATGAGCAGTTCTTC.

This clonotype was recorded a few times. The CDR3 loop is CASSERGGRSNQPQHF. The CDR3 DNA follows: TGTGCCAGCAGTGAAAGGGGGGGTAGGAGCAATCAGCCCCAGCATTTT. The chain joins TRBV2 to TRBJ1-5, with D maybe TRBD1 (6 bases). Germline CDR1 and CDR2: SNHLY and FYNNEI. V shed 2 bases and J shed 1 base, with 12 bases lying between them. The CDR3 extends over 16 amino acids.

This clonotype was seen only a few times. V gene TRBV7-2 combines with J gene TRBJ2-6; possible D gene TRBD1, 5 bases. V dropped 1 base and J dropped 1 base, with 5 bases sitting between them. The CDR3 is made up of 15 amino acids. CDR1 is SGHTA and CDR2 is FQGNSA in the germline V gene. The CDR3 region is CASSLEGSGANVLTF. CDR3 coding DNA: TGTGCCAGCAGCTTAGAGGGGTCTGGGGCCAACGTCCTGACTTTC. The variable domain in full, with the rest retrieved from reference TRBV7-2 and TRBJ2-6, is GAGVSQSPSNKVTEKGKDVELRCDPISGHTALYWYRQSLGQGLEFLIYFQGNSAPDKSGLPSDRFSAERTGGSVSTLTIQRTQQEDSAVYLCASSLEGSGANVLTFGAGSRLTVL.

This clonotype was detected only a few times. This chain links TRBV4-3 with TRBJ2-5; TRBD2 aligns across 9 bases. Per germline, CDR1 LGHNA and CDR2 YSLEER. The CDR3 runs to 19 residues. After removal of 0 bases from V and 1 base from J, the junction contained 12 bases not matched to a gene. This CDR3 is CASSQDPPAGSGSQETQYF. CDR3 coding DNA: TGCGCCAGCAGCCAAGATCCCCCCGCGGGTAGCGGGAGCCAAGAGACCCAGTACTTC.

This clonotype was detected many times. V gene TRBV28 combines with J gene TRBJ1-6; perhaps TRBD1 as D (5 bases). V was clipped by 1 base and J by 10 bases, with 14 bases between them. Germline V gene data show CDR1 as MDHEN and CDR2 as SYDVKM. This CDR3 has 15 residues. The CDR3, as DNA: TGTGCCAGCAGTTTATTGGGGGGAAGGTTCTCACCCCTCCACTTT. The encoded protein is CASSLLGGRFSPLHF.

This clonotype has at least ten counts. The chain recombines TRBV28 with TRBJ2-1, with D uncertain. This CDR3 is built from 12 residues. Germline V gives CDR1 MDHEN, CDR2 SYDVKM. V dropped 3 bases and J dropped 7 bases, with 7 bases sitting between them. CDR3 sequence reads: CASSFGVNEQFF. CDR3 DNA: TGTGCCAGCAGTTTTGGAGTGAATGAGCAGTTCTTC.

This clonotype was seen at least ten times. Written as DNA, the CDR3 is TGTGCCAGCAGTTTGGGGGTGGGACAGACCCAGTACTTC. As protein: CASSLGVGQTQYF. The chain combines TRBV28 with TRBJ2-5, with D perhaps TRBD1 or TRBD2 (5 bases each). Germline V lookup: CDR1 MDHEN, CDR2 SYDVKM. The V gene lost 3 bases and the J gene lost 6 bases, with 11 bases spanning the gap. This CDR3 is built from 13 residues.

This clonotype was seen repeatedly, ten times or more. The CDR3 nucleotides are TGCGCCAGCAGCCGCATATGGCGGGGACAGGAGGAGACCCAGTACTTC. Protein: CASSRIWRGQEETQYF. The V and J genes are TRBV4-1 and TRBJ2-5; TRBD1 matches 8 bases. This CDR3 contains 16 residues. V gave up 4 bases and J gave up 5 bases; unmatched junction bases: 12. Per germline, CDR1 MGHRA and CDR2 YSYEKL.

The sample holds many counts of this clonotype. The V call is TRBV12-3 or TRBV12-4, the J call TRBJ2-7; D not certain. This CDR3 is 13 amino acids long. Deletions cut 6 bases from V and 2 bases from J, with 11 bases between. CDR3 DNA sequence: TGTGCCAGCAGCATAAGGGCCACCTACGAGCAGTACTTC. It encodes CASSIRATYEQYF.

Worth noting for this clonotype: The junction shows a germline mismatch at one end, possibly a read error. The chain is built from TRBV24-1 and TRBJ2-2, with D uncertain. Germline V gene lookup returns CDR1 KGHDR and CDR2 SFDVKD. This CDR3 spans 17 amino acids. The CDR3 DNA sequence: TGTGCCACCAGTGGAGGACGTGAGGCCCCGAACCCCGGGGAGCTGTTTTTT. It codes for CATSGGREAPNPGELFF.

This clonotype was seen a handful of times. The chain employs TRBV5-1 and TRBJ2-1, with TRBD2 matching over 7 bases. The ends lost 4 bases at V and 2 bases at J; junction bases unmatched: 6. The CDR3 is 15 amino acids. Germline V gene lookup returns CDR1 SGHRS and CDR2 YFSETQ. The CDR3 protein is CASSQRLAPYNEQFF. In nucleotides, the CDR3 is TGCGCCAGCAGCCAAAGACTAGCCCCCTACAATGAGCAGTTCTTC.